This T cell receptor beta chain is drawn from a study of blood T cell repertoires in COVID-19. Study-level background: Samples came from the United States, Italy and Spain, spanning acute and convalescent COVID-19. PBMCs, B-cell-depleted T cells, or T cells provided the cDNA or gDNA that made up the material.

V dropped 8 bases and J dropped 7 bases, with 15 bases sitting between them. The CDR3 is made up of 14 amino acids. CDR1 is MDHEN and CDR2 is SYDVKM in the germline V gene. Here immunoSEQ multiplex PCR was the method, and the copy in TCRdb shows in-frame clones only, minus some. The sample includes about 190,000 clones, around 80% of them seen just once. The chain recombines TRBV28 with TRBJ1-6; D not certain. Sequencing was done on a sample of peripheral blood. The sequence was collected from a woman in her forties or fifties with acute or convalescent COVID-19. The CDR3 loop is CASCAWTGNSPLHF. The CDR3 coding sequence is TGTGCCAGCTGCGCTTGGACGGGGAATTCACCCCTCCACTTT.